A selection of T cell receptor beta chains follows, all from one sample in a study of blood T cell repertoires in COVID-19. TCRdb's copy holds only in-frame clones and misses some; the assay was immunoSEQ multiplex PCR. The sample carries about 73,000 clones, about 74% recorded once. The sample consisted of peripheral blood. These receptors were taken from a man between 65 and 85 years old with COVID-19, enrolled during active disease. Both conserved end residues are part of each CDR3. The D gene is left open where the match is weak. A clone size is listed for some rows: how often the clone was seen (once, few, many), or a class if it is expanded.

j_gene | d_gene | abundance | v_gene | CDR3aa | CDR3nt
TRBJ1-1 | . | . | TRBV29-1 | CSVGEIYTEAFF | TGCAGCGTTGGAGAAATCTACACTGAAGCTTTCTTT
TRBJ1-2 | TRBD1 | . | TRBV6-2/TRBV6-3 | CASSYSIGQGPSIYGYTF | TGTGCCAGCAGTTACTCGATTGGACAGGGGCCCTCGATCTATGGCTACACCTTC
TRBJ1-3 | . | . | TRBV7-2 | CASSLTGRSGNTIYF | TGTGCCAGCAGCTTAACAGGGCGCTCTGGAAACACCATATATTTT
TRBJ2-1 | TRBD2 | few | TRBV25-1 | CASSGTSGRPSYNEQFF | TGTGCCAGCTCCGGGACTAGCGGGAGGCCCTCCTACAATGAGCAGTTCTTC
TRBJ1-2 | . | . | TRBV7-9 | CASSLTGLPNYGYTF | TGTGCCAGCAGCTTAACGGGACTTCCCAACTATGGCTACACCTTC
TRBJ1-2 | . | . | TRBV18 | CASSPSGTTNYGYTF | TGTGCCAGCTCACCATCCGGGACAACTAACTATGGCTACACCTTC
TRBJ2-7 | . | . | TRBV12-3/TRBV12-4 | CASSLPGGGEQYF | TGTGCCAGCAGTTTACCAGGGGGAGGCGAGCAGTACTTC
TRBJ2-7 | TRBD2 | . | TRBV7-9 | CASSSGLEGYEQYF | TGTGCCAGCAGCTCGGGACTAGAGGGCTACGAGCAGTACTTC
TRBJ2-1 | TRBD2 | . | TRBV7-2 | CASRAAGNEQFF | TGTGCCAGCAGGGCAGCGGGGAATGAGCAGTTCTTC
TRBJ2-2 | . | . | TRBV7-2 | CASMLATGLSTGELFF | TGTGCCAGCATGCTAGCTACGGGATTGAGCACCGGGGAGCTGTTTTTT
TRBJ2-7 | . | . | TRBV6-2/TRBV6-3 | CASSYKGPGRVTEQYF | TGTGCCAGCAGTTACAAGGGCCCCGGCAGGGTGACCGAGCAGTACTTC
TRBJ2-3 | . | . | TRBV10-3 | CAISEPVNTDTQYF | TGTGCCATCAGCGAGCCAGTCAACACAGATACGCAGTATTTT
TRBJ2-1 | . | few | TRBV7-8 | CAIEASSYNEQFF | TGTGCTATCGAGGCCAGTTCCTACAATGAGCAGTTCTTC
TRBJ2-7 | TRBD1 | few | TRBV18 | CASSLRTGLDEQYF | TGTGCCAGCTCACTTCGGACAGGGCTGGACGAGCAGTACTTC
TRBJ1-1 | . | . | TRBV5-1 | CASSLRENTEAFF | TGCGCCAGCAGCTTGAGAGAGAACACTGAAGCTTTCTTT
TRBJ2-1 | . | few | TRBV29-1 | CSVEGGGEQFF | TGCAGCGTTGAAGGGGGAGGTGAGCAGTTCTTC
TRBJ1-2 | . | . | TRBV2 | CASIANGGNYGYTF | TGTGCCAGCATTGCTAATGGGGGCAACTATGGCTACACCTTC
TRBJ1-1 | . | . | TRBV9 | CASSFRGGPSEAFF | TGTGCCAGCAGTTTCCGAGGAGGGCCATCTGAAGCTTTCTTT
TRBJ1-1 | TRBD1 | . | TRBV11-2 | CASSPTTGFFEAFF | TGTGCCAGCAGCCCAACGACAGGGTTTTTTGAAGCTTTCTTT
TRBJ1-2 | TRBD1 | . | TRBV13 | CASSWGQGHGYTF | TGTGCCAGCAGCTGGGGACAGGGTCATGGCTACACCTTC
TRBJ2-5 | TRBD2 | . | TRBV3-1/TRBV3-2 | CASSQGPASGTQYF | TGTGCCAGCAGCCAAGGTCCGGCTAGCGGGACCCAGTACTTC
TRBJ2-7 | TRBD1 | . | TRBV24-1 | CATSESGQDRGEQYF | TGTGCCACCAGTGAGTCCGGACAGGATCGGGGCGAGCAGTACTTC
TRBJ2-7 | . | . | TRBV29-1 | CSVATSPSSYEQYF | TGCAGCGTGGCAACTAGCCCTTCTTCCTACGAGCAGTACTTC
TRBJ2-3 | . | . | TRBV6-5 | CASSQRDISTDTQYF | TGTGCCAGCAGTCAAAGGGACATAAGCACAGATACGCAGTATTTT
TRBJ1-5 | . | . | TRBV4-1 | CASSQVPGGGLGQPQHF | TGCGCCAGCAGCCAAGTCCCGGGGGGGGGACTAGGCCAGCCCCAGCATTTT
TRBJ1-2 | . | . | TRBV18 | CASSPPEGDRSYTF | TGTGCCAGCTCACCACCTGAAGGGGATCGGAGCTACACCTTC
TRBJ1-3 | . | once | TRBV5-1 | CASRKLDTGTGNTIYF | TGCGCCAGCAGAAAGCTCGATACAGGGACGGGAAACACCATATATTTT
TRBJ2-3 | . | . | TRBV5-1 | CASSPGAGPITDTQYF | TGCGCCAGCAGCCCAGGGGCAGGACCGATCACAGATACGCAGTATTTT
TRBJ2-7 | TRBD1 | few | TRBV7-8 | CASSPRTGALPSYEQYF | TGTGCCAGCAGCCCCCGTACAGGGGCGCTCCCCTCCTACGAGCAGTACTTC
TRBJ1-1 | TRBD1 | . | TRBV7-6 | CASSASTGARTEAFF | TGTGCCAGCAGCGCTTCAACAGGGGCCAGGACTGAAGCTTTCTTT
TRBJ2-3 | TRBD2 | . | TRBV7-3 | CASSPGLAGVTDTQYF | TGTGCCAGCAGCCCAGGACTAGCGGGAGTCACAGATACGCAGTATTTT
TRBJ1-1 | TRBD1 | . | TRBV27 | CASRKGQTNTEAFF | TGTGCCAGCAGGAAGGGACAGACGAACACTGAAGCTTTCTTT
TRBJ1-4 | . | . | TRBV6-5 | CASSYGRTATNEKLFF | TGTGCCAGCAGTTACGGGAGAACAGCAACTAATGAAAAACTGTTTTTT
TRBJ2-7 | . | . | TRBV7-9 | CASSRTGLGEQYF | TGTGCCAGCAGCCGAACAGGGCTTGGCGAGCAGTACTTC
TRBJ1-2 | . | few | TRBV30 | CASGAAFRRGYGYTF | TGTGCCTCCGGAGCTGCCTTCCGAAGGGGCTATGGCTACACCTTC
TRBJ1-3 | TRBD1 | . | TRBV4-2 | CASSQGGTGGGNTIYF | TGTGCCAGCAGCCAAGGAGGGACAGGGGGCGGAAACACCATATATTTT
TRBJ1-1 | . | few | TRBV24-1 | CATSDSGRGEAFF | TGTGCCACCAGTGATTCAGGGCGGGGTGAAGCTTTCTTT
TRBJ1-5 | TRBD1 | . | TRBV7-6 | CASSLGTGALGQPQHF | TGTGCCAGCAGCTTAGGGACAGGGGCTTTAGGTCAGCCCCAGCATTTT
TRBJ1-1 | . | . | TRBV3-1/TRBV3-2 | CASSQDGGANTEAFF | TGTGCCAGCAGCCAAGATGGGGGGGCAAACACTGAAGCTTTCTTT
TRBJ2-1 | TRBD2 | . | TRBV11-3 | CASSYRGTSGSNEQFF | TGTGCCAGCAGCTATAGGGGGACTAGCGGGAGTAATGAGCAGTTCTTC
TRBJ1-2 | TRBD1 | . | TRBV7-2 | CASSLQGALGYTF | TGTGCCAGCAGCTTACAGGGGGCGTTGGGCTACACCTTC
TRBJ2-2 | TRBD2 | . | TRBV4-3 | CASSQGTSGNTGELFF | TGCGCCAGCAGCCAAGGGACTAGCGGGAACACCGGGGAGCTGTTTTTT
TRBJ2-1 | TRBD1 | . | TRBV19 | CASTRTGGFQNEQFF | TGTGCCAGTACCCGGACAGGGGGTTTCCAAAATGAGCAGTTCTTC
TRBJ2-7 | TRBD2 | . | TRBV9 | CASGRRGGGYEQYF | TGTGCCTCCGGGAGGAGGGGTGGGGGGTACGAGCAGTACTTC
TRBJ1-4 | TRBD1 | . | TRBV18 | CASSPRFGTVPGQGAEANEKLFF | TGTGCCAGCTCACCTCGATTTGGAACTGTACCGGGACAGGGGGCTGAGGCTAATGAAAAACTGTTTTTT
TRBJ1-2 | . | once | TRBV6-5 | CASSYLAGSGGYTF | TGTGCCAGCAGTTATTTGGCCGGGAGCGGTGGCTACACCTTC
TRBJ2-2 | TRBD2 | few | TRBV11-2 | CASSLGPAGAPANTGELFF | TGTGCCAGCAGCTTAGGGCCAGCGGGAGCCCCAGCGAACACCGGGGAGCTGTTTTTT
TRBJ2-7 | . | . | TRBV10-2 | CASRDTYYEQYF | TGCGCCAGCAGGGACACCTACTACGAGCAGTACTTC
TRBJ2-1 | . | . | TRBV4-3 | CASSRGGRVDEQFF | TGCGCCAGCAGCCGGGGGGGCCGGGTGGATGAGCAGTTCTTC
TRBJ1-2 | TRBD1 | once | TRBV5-1 | CASSFGTDQDYGYTF | TGCGCCAGCAGCTTTGGGACAGACCAGGACTATGGCTACACCTTC